One sample yielded the 24 T cell receptor beta chains listed below, sequenced in a study of pediatric ulcerative colitis. The protocol was immunoSEQ multiplex PCR, while the TCRdb copy is restricted to in-frame clones and leaves out a portion. The data contain roughly 60,000 clones, 80% to 90% of them singletons. Source material: blood. Source of these receptors: a boy aged 10-17 years who was a control in a study of pediatric ulcerative colitis.

The J gene is TRBJ2-5, the V gene TRBV12-2; the table calls TRBD2, which could not be checked here. TRBV12-2 is an annotated pseudogene. The CDR3 runs 16 residues. CDR3: CASRLAGGTFQETQYF. CDR3 nucleotide sequence: TGTGCAAGTCGCTTAGCGGGGGGGACTTTCCAAGAGACCCAGTACTTC.

The rearrangement joins TRBV6-4 to TRBJ2-1, with 8 nucleotides matching TRBD1. Trimming cost V 3 bases and J 8 bases; bases outside gene matches: 6. The CDR3 is 14 amino acids. CDR1 is MRHNA and CDR2 is SNTAGT in the germline V gene. DNA of the CDR3: TGTGCCAGCAGTGAAGGACAGGGTGGGTATGAGCAGTTCTTC. It specifies CASSEGQGGYEQFF.

This clone was found a few times. The chain employs TRBV5-1 and TRBJ2-2; 9 nucleotides match TRBD2. This CDR3 has 16 amino acids. The ends lost 1 base at V and 5 bases at J; junction bases unmatched: 6. Per the germline V gene, CDR1 is SGHRS and CDR2 is YFSETQ. CDR3 protein: CASSLTGTSLTGELFF. CDR3 DNA: TGCGCCAGCAGCTTGACCGGGACTAGCCTGACCGGGGAGCTGTTTTTT. Full variable domain (outside the CDR3, taken from reference TRBV5-1 and TRBJ2-2): KAGVTQTPRYLIKTRGQQVTLSCSPISGHRSVSWYQQTPGQGLQFLFEYFSETQRNKGNFPGRFSGRQFSNSRSEMNVSTLELGDSALYLCASSLTGTSLTGELFFGEGSRLTVL.

V usage is TRBV6-4 and J usage is TRBJ2-6, with TRBD2 as a possible D gene (5 bases). Germline CDR1 and CDR2: MRHNA and SNTAGT. V was pared by 3 bases and J by 2 bases, with 5 bases between. There are 14 residues in the CDR3. CDR3: CASSEGAGANVLTF. The CDR3 DNA sequence: TGTGCCAGCAGTGAGGGAGCTGGGGCCAACGTCCTGACTTTC.

The chain has TRBV6-4 and TRBJ2-7, with 11 bases lining up with TRBD2. The junction had 13 bases not matched to a gene; V was cut back by 4 bases and J by 2 bases. Germline V gives CDR1 MRHNA, CDR2 SNTAGT. The CDR3 spans 18 residues. DNA of the CDR3: TGTGCCAGCAGTGCCAGCCCCAGACTAGCGGGATTCCCCTACGAGCAGTACTTC. It is translated as CASSASPRLAGFPYEQYF.

The V call is TRBV6-6, the J call TRBJ2-3; D is undetermined. The germline V gene has CDR1 MNHNY and CDR2 SVGAGI (reference sequence). CDR3 length: 12 residues. The V end lost 8 bases, the J end lost 6 bases, and 12 bases lay between the germline ends. This CDR3 is CASSAVGDTQYF. CDR3 nucleotide sequence: TGTGCCAGCTCCGCTGTAGGGGATACGCAGTATTTT.

The chain couples TRBV7-9 to TRBJ2-7; 12 bases match TRBD2. The CDR3 is 18 amino acids. Germline V gene sequence: CDR1 SEHNR, CDR2 FQNEAQ (reference sequence). With V trimmed by 5 bases and J by 0 bases, 11 bases remained unmatched. The CDR3 DNA follows: TGTGCCAGCAGCCCCGACCGACTAGCGGGGGCGAGCTCCTACGAGCAGTACTTC. Its protein is CASSPDRLAGASSYEQYF.

The chain couples TRBV11-1 to TRBJ1-3; D gene ambiguous. V dropped 2 bases and J dropped 2 bases, with 10 bases sitting between them. CDR1 is SGHAT, CDR2 FQDESV, per germline (reference sequence). CDR3 length equals 15 residues. In DNA, the CDR3 is TGTGCCAGCAGCTTAAACCCGGCCGCTGGAAACACCATATATTTT. Translation: CASSLNPAAGNTIYF.

The chain uses TRBV11-2 and TRBJ1-2, with unresolved D. From germline, CDR1 is SGHAT and CDR2 FQNNGV. V was trimmed by 0 bases and J by 3 bases, leaving 8 bases between them. The CDR3 is 14 residues long. The CDR3 nucleotides are TGTGCCAGCAGCTTAGATGGCGGTGACTATGGCTACACCTTC. Encoded protein: CASSLDGGDYGYTF. The variable domain in full, completed from reference TRBV11-2 and TRBJ1-2, reads EAGVAQSPRYKIIEKRQSVAFWCNPISGHATLYWYQQILGQGPKLLIQFQNNGVVDDSQLPKDRFSAERLKGVDSTLKIQPAKLEDSAVYLCASSLDGGDYGYTFGSGTRLTVV.

The genes are TRBV9 and TRBJ2-3; the match to TRBD2 covers 10 bases. V trimming: 5 bases; J trimming: 0 bases; junction bases outside the gene matches: 6. The CDR3 runs to 16 residues. CDR1 SGDLS and CDR2 YYNGEE come from the germline V gene. The CDR3 region is CASSPSGGASTDTQYF. CDR3 nucleotides: TGTGCCAGCAGTCCTAGCGGGGGTGCTAGCACAGATACGCAGTATTTT.

The chain joins TRBV4-1 to TRBJ1-3; D unclear. The germline gives CDR1 MGHRA, CDR2 YSYEKL. The V end was cut by 3 bases, the J end by 0 bases, with 9 bases between. This CDR3 is 15 amino acids long. The CDR3 nucleotides read TGCGCCAGCAGCCACCAATTGGGCTCTGGAAACACCATATATTTT. Translated, it gives CASSHQLGSGNTIYF.

This chain connects TRBV7-9 to TRBJ1-4, with TRBD1 matching 7 bases. Germline V CDR1 and CDR2: SEHNR, FQNEAQ (reference sequence). J was trimmed by 0 bases and V by 3 bases; bases with no gene match: 10. CDR3 length: 18 amino acids. The CDR3 DNA follows: TGTGCCAGCAGCTTGGGGTGGACAGGACTGGCAACTAATGAAAAACTGTTTTTT. Protein sequence: CASSLGWTGLATNEKLFF.

V gene TRBV4-2 combines with J gene TRBJ2-7; 7 bases align to TRBD1. CDR3 size: 15 residues. Per the germline V gene, CDR1 is LGHNA and CDR2 is YNFKEQ. J gave up 3 bases and V 2 bases, and 7 bases lay outside the gene matches. The CDR3 spells CASSQRTGSIYEQYF. The CDR3 DNA reads TGTGCCAGCAGCCAAAGGACAGGATCAATCTACGAGCAGTACTTC.

V usage is TRBV7-3 and J usage is TRBJ2-2, with TRBD1 matching 7 bases. Germline V gene sequence: CDR1 SGHTA, CDR2 FQGTGA. The V segment lost 1 base and the J segment 6 bases; nucleotides outside the gene matches: 5. The CDR3 has 15 residues. The CDR3 nucleotides read TGTGCCAGCAGCTTAATCGGCAGGGGGTCCGGGGAGCTGTTTTTT. Protein sequence: CASSLIGRGSGELFF.

The genes are TRBV4-3 and TRBJ2-2; tentative D call: TRBD1 (6 bases). Germline assignment: CDR1 LGHNA and CDR2 YSLEER. The V and J ends lost 4 bases and 2 bases respectively, with 11 bases between them. This CDR3 comprises 15 residues. CDR3 in DNA: TGCGCCAGCAGCCGACAGGTTATCAACACCGGGGAGCTGTTTTTT. Its protein is CASSRQVINTGELFF.

This clone was seen a single time. This chain joins TRBV5-1 and TRBJ1-2; D is unresolved. Germline CDR1 and CDR2: SGHRS and YFSETQ. This CDR3 has 13 residues. V was pared by 2 bases and J by 4 bases, with 9 bases between. The chain's CDR3 is CASSFLYSYGYTF. CDR3 DNA sequence: TGCGCCAGCAGCTTTCTCTATAGCTATGGCTACACCTTC.

The rearrangement joins TRBV6-5 to TRBJ1-1, with D hard to call. V lost 4 bases and J 0 bases, leaving 9 bases between the germline ends. This CDR3 has 14 amino acids. Germline V gene sequence: CDR1 MNHEY, CDR2 SVGAGI. The CDR3 nucleotides read TGTGCCAGCAGTTGGTCCAATATGAACACTGAAGCTTTCTTT. It is translated as CASSWSNMNTEAFF.

In this sample, this clone turned up once. The rearrangement uses TRBV27 and TRBJ1-5; TRBD1 aligns across 8 bases. The CDR3 spans 17 residues. V shed 5 bases and J 2 bases; nucleotides not matched to a gene: 11. Germline V lookup: CDR1 MNHEY, CDR2 SMNVEV (reference sequence). This chain's CDR3 is CASSPPLDRVRNQPQHF. The CDR3 DNA sequence: TGTGCCAGCAGTCCGCCTTTGGACAGGGTGCGCAATCAGCCCCAGCATTTT.

The chain joins TRBV30 to TRBJ2-7, with TRBD1 matching over 10 bases. V lost 0 bases, J lost 5 bases, and 7 bases stayed unmatched. CDR3 size: 15 residues. The germline V gene has CDR1 GTSNPN and CDR2 SVGIG (reference sequence). CDR3 DNA: TGTGCCTGGAGTGTCGGGGTTGGGACAGGGGACGAGCAGTACTTC. This translates into CAWSVGVGTGDEQYF.

This clone was recorded once. The V gene is TRBV29-1, the J gene TRBJ2-4; the match to TRBD2 covers 7 bases. There are 16 residues in the CDR3. Trimming took 0 bases from V and 6 from J; bases not matched to a gene: 11. CDR1 and CDR2 (germline): SQVTM, ANQGSEA. The DNA for the CDR3 is TGCAGCGTTGAAGAATTAGGCGGGAGCGTCGGAAACATTCAGTACTTC. It specifies CSVEELGGSVGNIQYF.

This clone was counted once. V gene TRBV5-1 combines with J gene TRBJ1-4, with D unclear. The CDR3 contains 18 residues. V was shortened by 0 bases and J by 4 bases, with 19 bases between the two germline ends. Germline V gene data show CDR1 as SGHRS and CDR2 as YFSETQ. The CDR3 DNA sequence: TGCGCCAGCAGCTTGGCCAATGGTCTGGGTAGGGATAATGAAAAACTGTTTTTT. This encodes CASSLANGLGRDNEKLFF.

The CDR3 bases are TGCAGTGCCCTATTGGAGACCCAGTACTTC. This sequence encodes CSALLETQYF. The chain combines TRBV20-1 with TRBJ2-5; no firm D call. The CDR3 sequence is 10 residues long. In germline, CDR1 is DFQATT, CDR2 SNEGSKA (reference sequence). V was shortened by 6 bases and J by 5 bases, with 7 bases between the two germline ends.

The chain recombines TRBV5-1 with TRBJ1-1; D unclear. V shed 0 bases and J shed 1 base, with 10 bases lying between them. This CDR3 spans 15 amino acids. Germline loops: CDR1 SGHRS, CDR2 YFSETQ. CDR3 protein: CASSLEGSRNTEAFF. CDR3 bases: TGCGCCAGCAGCTTGGAGGGCTCAAGGAACACTGAAGCTTTCTTT.

This clone was seen a few times. J is TRBJ1-2 and V is TRBV7-8; D possibly corresponds to TRBD1 (6 bases). Germline V CDR1 and CDR2: SGHVS, FQNEAQ. The CDR3 has 17 residues. Trimming cost V 1 base and J 6 bases, with 21 bases left between them. Here the CDR3 reads CASSLGGRRGGEDGYTF. The CDR3 bases are TGTGCCAGCAGCTTAGGAGGGAGACGAGGGGGGGAGGATGGCTACACCTTC.